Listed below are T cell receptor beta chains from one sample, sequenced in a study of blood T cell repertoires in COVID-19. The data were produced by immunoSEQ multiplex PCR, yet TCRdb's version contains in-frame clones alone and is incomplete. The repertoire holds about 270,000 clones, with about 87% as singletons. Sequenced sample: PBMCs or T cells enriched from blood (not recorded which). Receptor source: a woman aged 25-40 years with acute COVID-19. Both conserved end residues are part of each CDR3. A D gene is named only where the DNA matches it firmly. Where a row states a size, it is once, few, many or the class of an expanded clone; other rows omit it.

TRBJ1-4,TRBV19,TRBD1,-,CASSRGQGGKLFF,TGTGCCAGTAGCAGAGGACAGGGAGGAAAACTGTTTTTT
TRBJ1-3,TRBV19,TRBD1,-,CASTGTVTGNTIYF,TGTGCCAGTACGGGGACAGTAACTGGAAACACCATATATTTT
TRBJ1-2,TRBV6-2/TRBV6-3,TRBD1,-,CASSYSDRFPYGYTF,TGTGCCAGCAGTTACTCGGACAGGTTTCCCTATGGCTACACCTTC
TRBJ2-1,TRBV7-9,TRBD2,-,CASSPGLADYNEQFF,TGTGCCAGCAGCCCCGGTCTAGCGGACTACAATGAGCAGTTCTTC
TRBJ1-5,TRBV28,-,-,CASSFHAPGNQPQHF,TGTGCCAGCAGTTTTCATGCCCCGGGCAATCAGCCCCAGCATTTT
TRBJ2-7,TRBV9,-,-,CASSVVASSYEQYF,TGTGCCAGCAGCGTAGTAGCGAGCTCCTACGAGCAGTACTTC
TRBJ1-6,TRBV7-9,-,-,CASSFDSSYNSPLHF,TGTGCCAGCAGCTTCGATAGCTCCTATAATTCACCCCTCCACTTT
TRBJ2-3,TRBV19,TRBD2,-,CASTPSGNTDTQYF,TGTGCCAGTACCCCTAGCGGAAACACAGATACGCAGTATTTT
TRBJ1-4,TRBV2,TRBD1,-,CASRPGQKPNEKLFF,TGTGCCAGCAGACCGGGACAGAAGCCTAATGAAAAACTGTTTTTT
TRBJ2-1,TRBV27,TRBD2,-,CASSLLAGGGNEQFF,TGTGCCAGCAGTTTACTGGCGGGAGGGGGCAATGAGCAGTTCTTC
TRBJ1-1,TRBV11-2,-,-,CASSRGGTNTEAFF,TGTGCCAGCAGCCGTGGGGGGACGAACACTGAAGCTTTCTTT
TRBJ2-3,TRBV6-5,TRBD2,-,CASSYSAGVGTDTQYF,TGTGCCAGCAGTTACTCGGCGGGAGTGGGAACAGATACGCAGTATTTT
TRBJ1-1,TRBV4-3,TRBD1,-,CASSPRGRGTEAFF,TGCGCCAGCAGCCCCAGGGGGCGAGGGACTGAAGCTTTCTTT
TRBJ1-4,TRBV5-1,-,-,CASSFFQGSTNEKLFF,TGCGCCAGCAGCTTTTTTCAAGGGAGTACTAATGAAAAACTGTTTTTT
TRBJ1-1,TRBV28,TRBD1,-,CASSPRTGKGDTEAFF,TGTGCCAGCAGTCCCCGGACAGGAAAGGGTGACACTGAAGCTTTCTTT
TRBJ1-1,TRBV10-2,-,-,CASSQQENTEAFF,TGCGCCAGCAGTCAACAGGAGAACACTGAAGCTTTCTTT
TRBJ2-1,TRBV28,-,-,CASSFREIEQFF,TGTGCCAGCAGTTTTAGGGAGATTGAGCAGTTCTTC
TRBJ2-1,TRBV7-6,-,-,CASSPTGYNEQFF,TGTGCCAGCAGCCCCACCGGGTACAATGAGCAGTTCTTC
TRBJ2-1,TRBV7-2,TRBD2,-,CASSLVRTSGAGQFF,TGTGCCAGCAGCTTAGTTAGGACTAGCGGGGCCGGGCAGTTCTTC
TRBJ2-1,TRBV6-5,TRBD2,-,CASSTSGRAEQFF,TGTGCCAGCAGTACTAGCGGGAGAGCTGAGCAGTTCTTC
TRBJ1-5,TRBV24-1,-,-,CATSGAGAGYNQPQHF,TGTGCCACCAGTGGCGCGGGAGCAGGTTACAATCAGCCCCAGCATTTT
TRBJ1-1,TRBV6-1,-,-,CASSEVGRRVTEAFF,TGTGCCAGCAGTGAAGTAGGCCGGAGAGTAACTGAAGCTTTCTTT
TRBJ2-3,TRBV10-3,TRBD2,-,CAIRSPTGTSGTDTQYF,TGTGCCATCAGATCTCCTACCGGGACTAGCGGCACAGATACGCAGTATTTT
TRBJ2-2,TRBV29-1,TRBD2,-,CSAKLADPFANTGELFF,TGCAGCGCTAAACTAGCGGATCCTTTCGCGAACACCGGGGAGCTGTTTTTT
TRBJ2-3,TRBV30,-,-,CAWSRSSKDTQYF,TGTGCCTGGAGTAGGTCTAGCAAAGATACGCAGTATTTT
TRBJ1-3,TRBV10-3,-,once,CAAQGSGNTIYF,TGTGCCGCTCAGGGTTCAGGAAACACCATATATTTT
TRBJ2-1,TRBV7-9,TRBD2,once,CASSLLAGGPYNEQFF,TGTGCCAGCAGCTTGCTAGCGGGAGGGCCGTACAATGAGCAGTTCTTC
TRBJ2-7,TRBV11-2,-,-,CASSLDNGGGIYEQYF,TGTGCCAGCAGCTTAGATAACGGGGGAGGTATATACGAGCAGTACTTC
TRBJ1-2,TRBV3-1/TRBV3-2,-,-,CASSQDVRGYTF,TGTGCCAGCAGCCAAGATGTGCGTGGCTACACCTTC
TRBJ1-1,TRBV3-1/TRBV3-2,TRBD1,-,CASSPISGGLNTEAFF,TGTGCCAGCAGCCCGATCTCAGGGGGTTTGAACACTGAAGCTTTCTTT
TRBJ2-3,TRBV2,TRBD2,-,CASSELAGADTQYF,TGTGCCAGCAGTGAACTAGCGGGAGCAGATACGCAGTATTTT
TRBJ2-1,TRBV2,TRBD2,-,CAWGTSGNYNEQFF,TGTGCCTGGGGGACTAGCGGGAACTACAATGAGCAGTTCTTC